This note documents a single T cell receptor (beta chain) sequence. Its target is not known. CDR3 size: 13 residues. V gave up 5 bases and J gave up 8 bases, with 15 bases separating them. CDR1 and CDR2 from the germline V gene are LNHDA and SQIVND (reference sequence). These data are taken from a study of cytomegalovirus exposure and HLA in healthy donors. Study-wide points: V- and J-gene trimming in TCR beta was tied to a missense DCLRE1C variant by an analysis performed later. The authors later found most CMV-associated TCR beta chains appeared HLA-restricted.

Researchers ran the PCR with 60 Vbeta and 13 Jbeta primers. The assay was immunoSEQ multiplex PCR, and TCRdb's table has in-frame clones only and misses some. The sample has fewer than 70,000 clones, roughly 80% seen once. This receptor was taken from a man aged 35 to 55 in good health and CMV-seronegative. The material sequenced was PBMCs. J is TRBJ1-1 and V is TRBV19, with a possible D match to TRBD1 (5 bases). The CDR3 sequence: CASSSLGDLEAFF. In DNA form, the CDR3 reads TGTGCCAGTAGTTCTCTCGGGGACTTAGAAGCTTTCTTT. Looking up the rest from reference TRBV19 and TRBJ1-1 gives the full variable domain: DGGITQSPKYLFRKEGQNVTLSCEQNLNHDAMYWYRQDPGQGLRLIYYSQIVNDFQKGDIAEGYSVSREKKESFPLTVTSAQKNPTAFYLCASSSLGDLEAFFGQGTRLTVV.